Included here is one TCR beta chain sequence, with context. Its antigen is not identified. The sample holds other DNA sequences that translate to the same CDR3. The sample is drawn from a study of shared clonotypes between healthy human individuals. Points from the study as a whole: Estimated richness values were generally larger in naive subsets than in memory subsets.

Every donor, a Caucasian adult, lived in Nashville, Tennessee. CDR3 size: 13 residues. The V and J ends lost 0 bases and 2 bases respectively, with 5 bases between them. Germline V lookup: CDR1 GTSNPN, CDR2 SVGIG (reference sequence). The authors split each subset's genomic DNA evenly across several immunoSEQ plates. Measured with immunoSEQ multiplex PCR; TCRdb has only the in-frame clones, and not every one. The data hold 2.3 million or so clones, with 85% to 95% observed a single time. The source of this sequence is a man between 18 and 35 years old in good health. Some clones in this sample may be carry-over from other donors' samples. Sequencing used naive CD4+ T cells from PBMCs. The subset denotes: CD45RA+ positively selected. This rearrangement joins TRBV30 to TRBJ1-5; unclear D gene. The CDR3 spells CAWSVKGNQPQHF. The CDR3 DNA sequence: TGTGCCTGGAGTGTCAAGGGCAATCAGCCCCAGCATTTT.